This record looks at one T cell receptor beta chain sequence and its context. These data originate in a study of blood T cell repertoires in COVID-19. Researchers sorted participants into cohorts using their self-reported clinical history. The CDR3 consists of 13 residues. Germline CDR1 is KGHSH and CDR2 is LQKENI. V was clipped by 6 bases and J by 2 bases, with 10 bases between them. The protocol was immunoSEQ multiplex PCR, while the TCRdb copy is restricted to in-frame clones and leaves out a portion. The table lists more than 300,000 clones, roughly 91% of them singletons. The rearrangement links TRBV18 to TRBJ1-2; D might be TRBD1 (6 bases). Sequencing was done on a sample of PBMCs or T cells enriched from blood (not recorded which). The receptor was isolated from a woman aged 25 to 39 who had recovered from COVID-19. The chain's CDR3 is CASSPDRNYGYTF. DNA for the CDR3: TGTGCCAGCTCGCCGGACAGAAACTATGGCTACACCTTC.